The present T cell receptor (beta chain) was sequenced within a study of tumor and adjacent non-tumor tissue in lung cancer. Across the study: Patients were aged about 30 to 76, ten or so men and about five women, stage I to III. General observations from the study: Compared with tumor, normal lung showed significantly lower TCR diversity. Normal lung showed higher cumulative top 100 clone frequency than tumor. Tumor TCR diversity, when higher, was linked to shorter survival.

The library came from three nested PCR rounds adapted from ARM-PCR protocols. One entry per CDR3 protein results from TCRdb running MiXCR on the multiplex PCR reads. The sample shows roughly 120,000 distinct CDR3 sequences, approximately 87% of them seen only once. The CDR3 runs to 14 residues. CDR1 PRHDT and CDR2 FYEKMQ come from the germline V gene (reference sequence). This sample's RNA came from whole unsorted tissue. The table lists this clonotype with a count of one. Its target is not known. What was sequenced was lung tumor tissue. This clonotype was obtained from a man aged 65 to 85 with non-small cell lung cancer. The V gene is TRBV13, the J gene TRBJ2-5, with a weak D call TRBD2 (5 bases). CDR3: CHSSRGKIQETQYF. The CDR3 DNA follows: TGTCACAGCAGCCGGGGAAAAATCCAAGAGACCCAGTACTTC.